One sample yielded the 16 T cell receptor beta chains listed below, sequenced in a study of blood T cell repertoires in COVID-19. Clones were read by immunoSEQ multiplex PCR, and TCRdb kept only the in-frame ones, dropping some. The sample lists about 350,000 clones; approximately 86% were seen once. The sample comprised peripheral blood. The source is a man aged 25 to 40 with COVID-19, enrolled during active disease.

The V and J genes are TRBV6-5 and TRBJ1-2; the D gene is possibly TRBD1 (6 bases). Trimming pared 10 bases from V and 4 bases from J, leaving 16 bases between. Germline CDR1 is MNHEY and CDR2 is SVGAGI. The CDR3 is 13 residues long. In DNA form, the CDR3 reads TGTGCCACCCAACAACAGGGAACCTATGGCTACACCTTC. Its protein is CATQQQGTYGYTF.

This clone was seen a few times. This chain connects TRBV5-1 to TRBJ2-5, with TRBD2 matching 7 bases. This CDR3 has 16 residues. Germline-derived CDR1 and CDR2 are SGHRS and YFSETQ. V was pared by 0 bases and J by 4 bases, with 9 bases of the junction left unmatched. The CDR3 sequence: CASSLGSFREGETQYF. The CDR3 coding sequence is TGCGCCAGCAGCTTGGGTTCGTTTAGGGAGGGAGAGACCCAGTACTTC.

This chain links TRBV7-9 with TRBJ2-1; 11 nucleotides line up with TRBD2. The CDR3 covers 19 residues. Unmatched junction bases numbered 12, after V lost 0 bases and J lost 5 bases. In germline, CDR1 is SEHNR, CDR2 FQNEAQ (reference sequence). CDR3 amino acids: CASSLAPLAGGMADNEQFF. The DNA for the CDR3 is TGTGCCAGCAGCTTAGCTCCCCTAGCGGGGGGCATGGCGGACAATGAGCAGTTCTTC.

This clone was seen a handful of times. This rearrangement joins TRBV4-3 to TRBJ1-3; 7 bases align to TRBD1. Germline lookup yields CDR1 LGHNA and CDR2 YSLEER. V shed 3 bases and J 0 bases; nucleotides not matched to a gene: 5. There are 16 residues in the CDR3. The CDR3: CASSHRDSNSGNTIYF. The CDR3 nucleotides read TGCGCCAGCAGCCACCGGGACAGTAACTCTGGAAACACCATATATTTT.

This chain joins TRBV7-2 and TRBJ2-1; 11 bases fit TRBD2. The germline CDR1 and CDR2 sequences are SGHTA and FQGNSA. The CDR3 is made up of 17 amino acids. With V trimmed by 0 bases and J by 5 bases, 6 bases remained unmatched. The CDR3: CASSLAITSGGNNEQFF. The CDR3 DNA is TGTGCCAGCAGCTTAGCGATTACTAGCGGGGGTAACAATGAGCAGTTCTTC.

CDR3 coding DNA: TGTGCCAGCAAAAGACAGGCGTCGATCGGGGAAAAACTGTTTTTT. It codes for CASKRQASIGEKLFF. J is TRBJ1-4 and V is TRBV2, with a possible D match to TRBD1 (6 bases). The CDR3 length is 15 residues. With 7 bases removed from V and 8 bases from J, the gap between germline ends came to 20 bases. Germline V CDR1 and CDR2: SNHLY, FYNNEI.

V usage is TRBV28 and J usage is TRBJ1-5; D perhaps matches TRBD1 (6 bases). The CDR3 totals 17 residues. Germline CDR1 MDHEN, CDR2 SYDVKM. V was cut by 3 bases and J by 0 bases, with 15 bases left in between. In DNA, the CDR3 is TGTGCCAGCAGTTTCAGGACAGTAGCCTATAGCAATCAGCCCCAGCATTTT. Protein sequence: CASSFRTVAYSNQPQHF. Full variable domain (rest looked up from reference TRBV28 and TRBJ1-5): DVKVTQSSRYLVKRTGEKVFLECVQDMDHENMFWYRQDPGLGLRLIYFSYDVKMKEKGDIPEGYSVSREKKERFSLILESASTNQTSMYLCASSFRTVAYSNQPQHFGDGTRLSIL.

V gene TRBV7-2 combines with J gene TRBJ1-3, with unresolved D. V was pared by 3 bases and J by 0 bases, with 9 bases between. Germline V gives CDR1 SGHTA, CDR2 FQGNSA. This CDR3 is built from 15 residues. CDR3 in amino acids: CASSFLGSSGNTIYF. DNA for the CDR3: TGTGCCAGCAGCTTCTTGGGGAGCTCTGGAAACACCATATATTTT.

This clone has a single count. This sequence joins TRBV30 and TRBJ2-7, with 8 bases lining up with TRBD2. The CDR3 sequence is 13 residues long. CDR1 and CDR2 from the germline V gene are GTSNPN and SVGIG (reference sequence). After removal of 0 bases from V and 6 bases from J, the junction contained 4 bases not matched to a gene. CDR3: CAWSVGGRSEQYF. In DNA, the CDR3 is TGTGCCTGGAGTGTGGGCGGGAGGTCCGAGCAGTACTTC.

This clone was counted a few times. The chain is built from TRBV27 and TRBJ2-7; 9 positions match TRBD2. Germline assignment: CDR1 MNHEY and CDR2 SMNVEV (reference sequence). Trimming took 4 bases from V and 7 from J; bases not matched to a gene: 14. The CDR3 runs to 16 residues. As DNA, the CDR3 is TGTGCCAGCAGTTCCATCGTGGCGGGAGGGTTCAGAGAGCAGTACTTC. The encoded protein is CASSSIVAGGFREQYF.

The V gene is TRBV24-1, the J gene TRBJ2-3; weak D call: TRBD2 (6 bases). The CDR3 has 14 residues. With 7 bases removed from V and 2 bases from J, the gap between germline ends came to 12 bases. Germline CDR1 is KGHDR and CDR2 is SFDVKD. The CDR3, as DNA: TGTGCCACCAGCCCAAGGGACTTCACAGATACGCAGTATTTT. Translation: CATSPRDFTDTQYF.

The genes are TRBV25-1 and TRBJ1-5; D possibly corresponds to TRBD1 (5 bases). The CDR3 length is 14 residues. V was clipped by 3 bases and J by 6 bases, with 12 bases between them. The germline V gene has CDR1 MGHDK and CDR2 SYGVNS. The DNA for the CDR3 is TGTGCCAGCAGTGATGAAGGGGATATTCAGCCCCAGCATTTT. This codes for CASSDEGDIQPQHF.

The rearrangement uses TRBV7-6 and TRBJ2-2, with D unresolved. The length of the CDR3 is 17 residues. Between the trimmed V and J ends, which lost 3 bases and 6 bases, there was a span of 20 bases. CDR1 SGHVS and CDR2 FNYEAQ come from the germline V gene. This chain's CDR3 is CASSFQWAGTTPGELFF. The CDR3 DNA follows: TGTGCCAGCAGCTTCCAATGGGCAGGAACCACCCCCGGGGAGCTGTTTTTT.

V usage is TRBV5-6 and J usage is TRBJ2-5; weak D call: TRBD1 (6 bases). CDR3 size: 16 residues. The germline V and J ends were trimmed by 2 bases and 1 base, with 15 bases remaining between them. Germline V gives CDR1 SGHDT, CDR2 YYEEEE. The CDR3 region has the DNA TGTGCCAGCAGCTTCCCACAGGGTGATGGCCAAGAGACCCAGTACTTC. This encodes CASSFPQGDGQETQYF.

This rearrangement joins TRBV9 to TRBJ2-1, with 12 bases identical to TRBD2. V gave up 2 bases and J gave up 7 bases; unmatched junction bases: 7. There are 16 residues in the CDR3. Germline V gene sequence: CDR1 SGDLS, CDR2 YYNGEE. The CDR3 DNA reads TGTGCCAGCAGCGTCTCTAGCGGGAGGGCCGGGAATGAGCAGTTCTTC. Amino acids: CASSVSSGRAGNEQFF. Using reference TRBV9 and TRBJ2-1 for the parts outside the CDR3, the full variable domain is DSGVTQTPKHLITATGQRVTLRCSPRSGDLSVYWYQQSLDQGLQFLIQYYNGEERAKGNILERFSAQQFPDLHSELNLSSLELGDSALYFCASSVSSGRAGNEQFFGPGTRLTVL.

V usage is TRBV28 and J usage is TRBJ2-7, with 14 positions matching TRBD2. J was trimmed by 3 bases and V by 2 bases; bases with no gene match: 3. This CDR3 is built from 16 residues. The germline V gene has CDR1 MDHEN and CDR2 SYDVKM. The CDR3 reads CASSLLGTSGSYEQYF. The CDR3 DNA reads TGTGCCAGCAGTTTACTAGGGACTAGCGGGAGCTACGAGCAGTACTTC.